This T cell receptor (beta chain) was profiled in a study of PD-1 blockade in classical Hodgkin lymphoma. Germline V gives CDR1 MNHNY, CDR2 SVGAGI (reference sequence). V was shortened by 5 bases and J by 0 bases, with 10 bases between the two germline ends. The CDR3 has 14 amino acids. Profiling relied on immunoSEQ multiplex PCR, and the TCRdb table lists in-frame clones only, not all of them. Counted here are nearly 35,000 clones, 80% to 90% occurring once; the ten biggest clones make up 0.22%. Described time point: newly diagnosed, previously untreated cHL patient sample. CD4+ T cells were purified from thawed PBMCs by negative selection. Notes on this clone: Its antigen is as yet unknown.

Study-level findings and limits: Why repertoires differed is undefined; disease activity or prior therapy possibly contributed.

Input material: CD4+ T cells from blood. This receptor was taken from a human donor with classical Hodgkin lymphoma. The chain employs TRBV6-6 and TRBJ1-1, with TRBD1 as a possible D gene (6 bases). The DNA for the CDR3 is TGTGCCAGCAGTAAAACAGGGTTGAACACTGAAGCTTTCTTT. Protein: CASSKTGLNTEAFF.